A selection of T cell receptor beta chains follows, all from one sample in a study of T cells expressing NK-cell markers. TCRdb reworked the 5' RACE reads into one entry per CDR3 protein, no DNA. This sample's table reports some 140,000 distinct CDR3 sequences. The specimen was blood T cells: a sorted CD56 or NKG2C T cell subset, CD4+ or CD8+ T cells, or bulk PBMC T cells (not recorded which). The receptors come from a woman in her forties or fifties in good health. The CDR3 runs from the conserved cysteine through the conserved F or W. Each record gives: V gene, J gene, CDR3 protein.

V: TRBV27
J: TRBJ1-2
CDR3: CASSSHPTGVDGYTF

V: TRBV4-2
J: TRBJ2-7
CDR3: CASSLGEAEQYF

V: TRBV5-6
J: TRBJ1-6
CDR3: CASSLVGESPLHF

V: TRBV7-6
J: TRBJ2-5
CDR3: CASSLPGGETQYF

V: TRBV13
J: TRBJ1-1
CDR3: CASSLGEGTWTEAFF

V: TRBV2
J: TRBJ2-1
CDR3: CASSPLRTSGSDTEQFF

V: TRBV12-5
J: TRBJ2-3
CDR3: CASGLVALGLDTQYF

V: TRBV19
J: TRBJ1-2
CDR3: CASGHPYGYTF

V: TRBV7-9
J: TRBJ2-3
CDR3: CASSLWPPVTDTQYF

V: TRBV11-2
J: TRBJ2-2
CDR3: CASSWEGVDTGELFF

V: TRBV7-2
J: TRBJ2-3
CDR3: CANRGSSTDTQYF

V: TRBV9
J: TRBJ2-1
CDR3: CASSPGLALGEQFF

V: TRBV7-9
J: TRBJ1-5
CDR3: CASSLAEWPQHF

V: TRBV7-9
J: TRBJ2-1
CDR3: CASSFVATSPEQFF

V: TRBV6-1
J: TRBJ1-5
CDR3: CASRESQWTQQPQHF

V: TRBV12-3/TRBV12-4
J: TRBJ2-4
CDR3: CASSSLGQEGIQYF

V: TRBV6-1
J: TRBJ1-1
CDR3: CASSEQGMAEAFF

V: TRBV2
J: TRBJ2-3
CDR3: CASSEIGGGRNVDTQYF

V: TRBV4-1
J: TRBJ2-1
CDR3: CASSQHLTSGRSGEQFF

V: TRBV2
J: TRBJ2-3
CDR3: CASRATSGRNTDTQYF

V: TRBV12-3/TRBV12-4
J: TRBJ2-1
CDR3: CASSPGLAGLREQFF

V: TRBV12-3/TRBV12-4
J: TRBJ2-3
CDR3: CASSSKRDRGTDTQYF

V: TRBV25-1
J: TRBJ2-3
CDR3: CASSGPSIDTQYF

V: TRBV5-1
J: TRBJ2-7
CDR3: CASSPRPTGLYEQYF

V: TRBV4-2
J: TRBJ2-1
CDR3: CASRLDRAAYNEQFF

V: TRBV27
J: TRBJ2-1
CDR3: CASSFGLAGSEQFF

V: TRBV5-6
J: TRBJ2-5
CDR3: CASSYLQAETQYF

V: TRBV4-1
J: TRBJ2-3
CDR3: CASSLTGTSGPTSTDTQYF